This T cell receptor (beta chain) was identified in a study of cytomegalovirus exposure and HLA in healthy donors. At the level of the study: It was reported in a later analysis that the same platform had been used for the 90 to 150 validation repertoires as for the roughly 710 first-cohort repertoires. General study results and limits: Researchers catalogued approximately 170 TCR beta chains as cytomegalovirus-associated. A few CMV-associated chains were confirmed in vitro to be specific for CMV antigens. According to a later analysis, TCR clusters from the first cohort tended to co-occur in the approximately 130 validation repertoires.

This clone was observed a single time. What it recognizes is unknown. Germline V gene data show CDR1 as SGHVS and CDR2 as FQNEAQ. The V and J ends lost 0 bases and 1 base respectively, with 10 bases between them. The CDR3 loop spans 15 amino acids. Sequenced by immunoSEQ multiplex PCR; TCRdb stores in-frame clones only, minus some. The table records 250,000 to 350,000 clones, 88% of them present only once. Material for sequencing was PBMCs. The rearrangement links TRBV7-8 to TRBJ2-7; D might be TRBD2 (5 bases). This receptor was obtained from a young woman in good health and CMV-seronegative. Here the CDR3 reads CASSLALGGSYEQYF. In nucleotides, the CDR3 is TGTGCCAGCAGCTTAGCGCTAGGAGGATCCTACGAGCAGTACTTC.